What follows is one T cell receptor beta chain and its context. Its cognate antigen is unknown. These data originate in a study of CD8+CD57+ T cells in acquired aplastic anemia. Study observations and caveats: Sharing between patients and controls was observed for over 25 CD8+ CDR3 sequences. Patients and healthy controls showed no significant CD8+ Simpson's diversity difference.

TCR beta VDJ and CDR3 profiles were obtained from a genomic DNA template. TCRdb reanalysed the reads using MiXCR and keeps one entry per CDR3 protein. The sample consists of some 140,000 distinct CDR3 sequences, about 48% of them appearing once. CDR1 is ENHRY, CDR2 SYGVKD, per germline. V was pared by 10 bases and J by 7 bases, with 17 bases between. The CDR3 sequence is 14 residues long. Selection for sequencing was limited to patients who had shown CD8+CD57+ cell expansion by flow cytometry. Severe acquired aplastic anemia was present in every patient. Patients were untreated when blood was sampled. The clonotype originates from a human donor with aplastic anemia. Sequenced material: sorted CD4+, CD8+, or CD8+CD57+ T cells (not recorded which) from PBMCs. The gene calls are TRBV10-3 and TRBJ1-6; D is perhaps TRBD1 (6 bases). CDR3: CATCRQVPNSPLHF. DNA of the CDR3: TGTGCCACTTGTCGACAGGTGCCCAATTCACCCCTCCACTTT.